This paragraph covers one T cell receptor (beta chain) sequence. Its antigen is unidentified. The sample belongs to a study of OX40 agonist ivuxolimab in advanced cancers. Study at large: Subjects had a mean age of roughly 57 years, with a range of roughly 20 to 79; just over 80% were male.

The CDR3 runs to 14 residues. The germline V and J ends were trimmed by 1 base and 5 bases, with 13 bases remaining between them. The germline V gene has CDR1 SGHDT and CDR2 YYEEEE. Only in-frame clones appear in the TCRdb table, and some are missing; sequencing was by immunoSEQ multiplex PCR. The sample has tens of thousands of clones; more than 85% are singletons. Study results and caveats: At 0.1-3.0 mg/kg, partial responders had clonal expansion among the lowest observed.

The rearrangement links TRBV5-6 to TRBJ2-7; possibly TRBD1 for D (6 bases). The clonotype originates from an adult with an advanced solid tumor such as melanoma, head and neck, liver or kidney cancer. The starting material was CD4+ or CD8+ T cells sorted from blood, obtained in a trial of the OX40 agonist ivuxolimab. CDR3 region: CASSLSGALNEQYF. CDR3 coding DNA: TGTGCCAGCAGCTTGTCAGGGGCCCTGAACGAGCAGTACTTC.